This TCR beta chain was obtained from a study of T cell repertoires in cytomegalovirus infection (dated by TCRdb to the late 2010s). General notes on the study: Peptide stimulations targeted recently identified HLA-C-restricted CMV epitopes, whose presentation resists viral immunomodulation, together with well-studied HLA-B-restricted epitopes. The HLA type of each donor mattered for the analysis, because public TCR beta signatures pointed to carriage of CMV infection along with the matching HLA type.

Sequencing was carried out with an Illumina HiSeq 1500. TCRdb itself trimmed the public reads at Q25 with fastp, ran MiXCR and retained productive beta chains. Every entry covers one CDR3 protein and lists the most common genes and DNA from its rows. Recorded for this sample are about 700,000 distinct CDR3 sequences; around a third of them occurred a single time. The ten largest clones add up to approximately 18% of the sample. Trimming at the junction amounts to 5 bases on V and 3 bases on J, and the germline ends lie 19 bases apart. As encoded in the germline V gene, CDR1 is SGHNT while CDR2 is YENEEA. Inclusive of the bounding cysteine and phenylalanine, the CDR3 is 16 residues long. The kept DNA is CDR3 alone, 48 bases in frame from the first base. Summary of the overall study and its limitations: Carriers of CMV infection plus the relevant HLA type were discriminated by the cumulative frequency of public TCR beta family members in the study cohort and in an independent roughly 370-donor cohort. The ex vivo response was dominated by HLA-C-restricted CMV-specific TCR beta clonotypes, which also provided the single most frequent clonotype in two of eight donors.

Regarding this clonotype: No cognate antigen has been identified for it. Base quality data are lacking; no much larger clone is found one base away.

The sample's treatment or condition label, in plain terms: in vitro stimulation with specific CMV peptide epitopes to enrich CMV-specific T cells. Sequences were derived from cultured PBMCs, sampled from culture after CMV antigen stimulation. The TCR was taken from a human donor in good health (CMV status not recorded). Some clones in this sample may be carry-over from other donors' samples. Here the chain combines TRBV11-3 and TRBJ1-1; no D gene is confidently identified. The nucleotide sequence reads as follows: TGTGCCAGCAGCGATTCCAGAATCGGAGGACACACTGAAGCTTTCTTT. The encoded protein is CASSDSRIGGHTEAFF.